Following are 2 T cell receptor beta chains from one sample sequenced in a study of cytomegalovirus exposure and HLA in healthy donors. PCR used 60 Vbeta primers and 13 Jbeta primers. Profiled with immunoSEQ multiplex PCR; TCRdb holds only in-frame clones, not every one. The table has around 150,000 clones, roughly 80% seen once. Material: PBMCs. These receptors originate from a woman aged 40-49 years in good health and CMV-seropositive.

J is TRBJ2-7 and V is TRBV30; perhaps TRBD2 as D (6 bases). Germline V gene lookup returns CDR1 GTSNPN and CDR2 SVGIG (reference sequence). Trimming stripped 2 bases from V and 3 bases from J, with 20 bases between. The CDR3 contains 16 residues. In nucleotides, the CDR3 is TGTGCCTGGAGTCTCGTTGGGGGGATCGGACGCTACGAGCAGTACTTC. As protein: CAWSLVGGIGRYEQYF.

This chain uses TRBV27 with TRBJ2-3; no reliable D call. Deletions cut 3 bases from V and 0 bases from J, with 7 bases between. The CDR3 is 14 amino acids. The germline gives CDR1 MNHEY, CDR2 SMNVEV (reference sequence). DNA for the CDR3: TGTGCCAGCAGTTTCCAGGTTAGCACAGATACGCAGTATTTT. Translating gives CASSFQVSTDTQYF.